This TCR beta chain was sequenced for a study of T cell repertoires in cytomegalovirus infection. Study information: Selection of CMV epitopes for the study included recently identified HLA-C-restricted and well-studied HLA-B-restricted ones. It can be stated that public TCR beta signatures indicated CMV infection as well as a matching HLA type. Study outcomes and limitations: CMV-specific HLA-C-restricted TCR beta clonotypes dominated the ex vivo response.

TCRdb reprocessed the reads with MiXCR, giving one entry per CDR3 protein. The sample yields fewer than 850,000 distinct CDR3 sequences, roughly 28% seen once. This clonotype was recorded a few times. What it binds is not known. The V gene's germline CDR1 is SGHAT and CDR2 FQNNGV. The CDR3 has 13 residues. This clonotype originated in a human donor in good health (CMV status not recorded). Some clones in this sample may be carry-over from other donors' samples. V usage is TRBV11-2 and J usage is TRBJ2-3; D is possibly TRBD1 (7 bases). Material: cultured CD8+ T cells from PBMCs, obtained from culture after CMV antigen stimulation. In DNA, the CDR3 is TGTGTACTCCCGCAGGCAGGGGGGGATACGCAGTATTTT. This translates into CVLPQAGGDTQYF.